The present T cell receptor (beta chain) was sequenced within a study of cytotoxic CD8 clonotypes in ibrutinib-treated CLL. Turning to this clone: The antigen remains unidentified.

Germline CDR1 is LNHNV and CDR2 is YYDKDF (reference sequence). V lost 4 bases and J lost 5; bases outside the gene matches: 4. The CDR3 extends over 13 amino acids. Depths of 1 in 200,000 to 1 in 1 million T cells were the sequencing target. Repertoires were generated with immunoSEQ multiplex PCR, while TCRdb's copy carries only in-frame clones and drops some. The sample records 250,000 to 350,000 clones, 60% to 80% being singletons. Study results and caveats: Public clonotypes, an uncommon group, contracted or remained stable on treatment. At ibrutinib response, clonality increased, and at progression it declined back toward baseline. Measured clonality at baseline was greater than in age-matched healthy donors and tracked with circulating CD8+ T-cell counts.

This TCR came from a human donor with chronic lymphocytic leukemia. V gene TRBV15 combines with J gene TRBJ1-2; 7 nucleotides align to TRBD1. Source: PBMCs, taken at disease progression, from a patient treated with ibrutinib. DNA for the CDR3: TGTGCCACCAGCAACGACAGGGAGTATGGCTACACCTTC. Amino acids: CATSNDREYGYTF.